This T cell receptor beta chain was found in a study of OX40 agonist ivuxolimab in advanced cancers. Produced via immunoSEQ multiplex PCR; TCRdb's table is partial and in-frame only. The sample lists about 99,000 clones; about 96% were seen once. Cycle 7 day 1, cycle 4 day 1, and baseline were the timepoints at which blood was sampled. Trimming stripped 10 bases from V and 1 base from J, with 12 bases between. The CDR3 has 13 residues. Germline V lookup: CDR1 MNHNY, CDR2 SVGAGI (reference sequence). The V gene is TRBV6-6, the J gene TRBJ2-3, with D possibly called TRBD1 or TRBD2 (5 bases each). This sample comprised CD4+ or CD8+ T cells sorted from blood, obtained in a trial of the OX40 agonist ivuxolimab. This receptor was taken from an adult with an advanced solid tumor such as melanoma, head and neck, liver or kidney cancer. This CDR3 reads CATSRGGTDTQYF. In DNA, the CDR3 is TGTGCCACCAGCAGAGGGGGCACAGATACGCAGTATTTT.